This T cell receptor beta chain was identified during a study of cytotoxic CD8 clonotypes in ibrutinib-treated CLL. Background on the study: Response samples were taken after a median roughly twelve months of treatment, range 6 to 36.

Repertoires were generated with immunoSEQ multiplex PCR, while TCRdb's copy carries only in-frame clones and drops some. The data contain 90,000 to 95,000 clones, 70% to 80% of them seen just once; the ten biggest clones take up around 23%. The starting material was PBMCs, obtained after 24 months of ibrutinib treatment. The clonotype originates from a human donor with chronic lymphocytic leukemia.

The CDR3 bases are TGTGCCAGCAGCCTTCAGGGGGCAGGAGAAAAACTGTTTTTT. It is translated as CASSLQGAGEKLFF. V is TRBV14 and J is TRBJ1-4, with 8 bases lining up with TRBD1. This CDR3 has 14 amino acids. Trimming cost V 4 bases and J 8 bases; bases outside gene matches: 6. Germline CDR1 is SGHDN and CDR2 is FVKESK. Combining the CDR3 with reference TRBV14 and TRBJ1-4 gives the whole variable domain EAGVTQFPSHSVIEKGQTVTLRCDPISGHDNLYWYRRVMGKEIKFLLHFVKESKQDESGMPNNRFLAERTGGTYSTLKVQPAELEDSGVYFCASSLQGAGEKLFFGSGTQLSVL.